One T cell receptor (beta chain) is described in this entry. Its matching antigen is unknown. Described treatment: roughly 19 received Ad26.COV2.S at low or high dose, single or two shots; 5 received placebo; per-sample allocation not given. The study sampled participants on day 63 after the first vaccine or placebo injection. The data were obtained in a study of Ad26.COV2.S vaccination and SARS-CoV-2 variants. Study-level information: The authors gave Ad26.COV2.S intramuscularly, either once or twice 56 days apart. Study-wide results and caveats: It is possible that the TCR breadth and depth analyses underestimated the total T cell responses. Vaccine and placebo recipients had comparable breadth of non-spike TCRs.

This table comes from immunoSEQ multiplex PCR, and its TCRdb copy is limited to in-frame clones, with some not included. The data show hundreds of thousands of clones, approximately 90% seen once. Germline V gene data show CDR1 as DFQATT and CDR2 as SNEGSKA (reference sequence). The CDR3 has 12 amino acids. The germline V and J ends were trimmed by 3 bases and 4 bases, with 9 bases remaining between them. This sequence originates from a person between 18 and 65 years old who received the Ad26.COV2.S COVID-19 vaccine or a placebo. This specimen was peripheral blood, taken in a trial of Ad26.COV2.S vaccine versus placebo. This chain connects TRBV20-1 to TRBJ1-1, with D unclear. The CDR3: CSASALVTEAFF. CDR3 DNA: TGCAGTGCTAGTGCCTTGGTCACTGAAGCTTTCTTT.